This TCR beta chain appears in the sequencing data of a study of blood T cells in healthy people across ages. Findings and caveats of the study: Observed TCR beta diversity per million T cells went down as age went up. This fall followed a roughly linear course with age.

Researchers collected about 10 milliliters of peripheral blood from every single donor. The CDR3 is 14 amino acids. Germline CDR1 SGHTA, CDR2 FQGNSA. Trimming stripped 1 base from V and 7 bases from J, with 11 bases between. Sample-barcoded 5' priming and a J-beta primer mix drove a second PCR of about 6 to 12 cycles. TCRdb independently ran MiXCR on the 5' RACE reads; one entry per CDR3 protein. The table records approximately 820,000 distinct CDR3 sequences, around two fifths of them present only once. A few counts support this clonotype. What it recognizes is unknown. Sample: blood. This rearrangement joins TRBV7-2 to TRBJ2-4, with D perhaps matching TRBD1 or TRBD2 (5 bases each). The TCR sequence derives from a man aged 60 to 69 in good health. This chain's CDR3 is CASSLDGGWNIQYF. DNA for the CDR3: TGTGCCAGCAGCTTAGATGGGGGTTGGAACATTCAGTACTTC. Using reference TRBV7-2 and TRBJ2-4 for the parts outside the CDR3, the full variable domain is GAGVSQSPSNKVTEKGKDVELRCDPISGHTALYWYRQSLGQGLEFLIYFQGNSAPDKSGLPSDRFSAERTGGSVSTLTIQRTQQEDSAVYLCASSLDGGWNIQYFGAGTRLSVL.